This entry features one TCR beta chain sequence. The target antigen is unknown. This sample was taken from a study of PD-1 blockade in classical Hodgkin lymphoma. Study-wide background: The nivolumab dose that patients received was 3 mg/kg, given intravenously every 2 weeks.

Per germline, CDR1 SNHLY and CDR2 FYNNEI. The CDR3 is made up of 14 amino acids. The V end was cut by 6 bases, the J end by 3 bases, with 12 bases between. Clones were read by immunoSEQ multiplex PCR, and TCRdb kept only the in-frame ones, dropping some. The sample records tens of thousands of clones, around 80% being singletons. Time point noted: cycle 4 day 1 (C4D1), after 6 weeks of nivolumab. Every patient had relapsed following autologous stem cell transplantation, and cohorts differed in brentuximab vedotin exposure. Overall study results and limits: Partial responders and progressors had significantly lower baseline TCR diversity. The CD4+ diversity rise by C4D1 was clearest in complete responders.

The receptor was derived from a human donor with classical Hodgkin lymphoma. Here the sequenced sample was peripheral blood mononuclear cells (PBMCs), taken before the fourth cycle of nivolumab. The V gene is TRBV2, the J gene TRBJ1-3; possibly TRBD1 for D (6 bases). CDR3 DNA sequence: TGTGCCAGCAGGACCGGACAGAATGGAAACACCATATATTTT. Translating it yields CASRTGQNGNTIYF.